This T cell receptor beta chain emerged from a study of metastatic and nonmetastatic thyroid tumors. Study as a whole: Repertoire comparison spanned blood and tumor or nodule tissue of malignant and benign thyroid patients.

Ahead of thyroid surgery, no patient had received treatment of any kind. This CDR3 has 12 residues. CDR1 and CDR2 from the germline V gene are GTSNPN and SVGIG (reference sequence). Trimming removed 7 bases at V and 4 bases at J, with 13 bases between. How the authors handled the data: Differences in CDR3 between clinicopathological groups were drawn on to build a classifier intended to discriminate distant-metastatic papillary thyroid cancer patients. TCRdb re-called clones from the PCR reads using MiXCR. What appears here as the V and J calls and clone size reflects TCRdb's work, not the paper's. Found here are 43,000 or so clones, 15% to 20% of them singletons; the top ten hold roughly 22%. Study conclusions and caveats: Benign nodules were reported to have significantly lower TCR beta diversity than malignant thyroid tumors, in blood and tumor.

As for this clone: No antigen is known for it. A much larger clone lies one base from this, so it may be a read error.

The sample taken for sequencing was blood. V usage is TRBV30 and J usage is TRBJ1-1; no clear D gene. The clonotype originates from a female donor with papillary thyroid cancer or a benign thyroid nodule (not recorded which). Some clones in this sample may be carry-over from other donors' samples. The chain's CDR3 is CASTPPSTEAFF. The DNA for the CDR3 is TGTGCCTCTACACCCCCGAGCACTGAAGCTTTCTTT.